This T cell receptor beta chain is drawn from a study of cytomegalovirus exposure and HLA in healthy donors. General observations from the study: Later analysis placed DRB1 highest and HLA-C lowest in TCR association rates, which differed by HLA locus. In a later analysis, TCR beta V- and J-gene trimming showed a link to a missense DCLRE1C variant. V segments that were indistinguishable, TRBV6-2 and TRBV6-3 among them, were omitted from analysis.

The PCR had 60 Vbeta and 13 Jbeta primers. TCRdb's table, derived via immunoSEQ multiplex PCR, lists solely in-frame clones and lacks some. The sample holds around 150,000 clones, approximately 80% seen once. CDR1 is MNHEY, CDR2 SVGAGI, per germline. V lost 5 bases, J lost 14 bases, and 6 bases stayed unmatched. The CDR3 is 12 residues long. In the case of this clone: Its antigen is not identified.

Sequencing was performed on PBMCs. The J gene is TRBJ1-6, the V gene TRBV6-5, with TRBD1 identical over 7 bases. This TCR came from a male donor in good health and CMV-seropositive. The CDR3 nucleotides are TGTGCCAGCAGTCGAAACAGGGGATCCCTCCACTTT. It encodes CASSRNRGSLHF.